This T cell receptor (beta chain) was recorded in a study of cytomegalovirus exposure and HLA in healthy donors. Whole-study findings and limits: One cluster of highly shared sequence variants probably arose as a sequencing artifact. A later analysis revealed that TCR association rates differed between HLA loci, peaking at DRB1 and bottoming out at HLA-C.

CDR1 is MRHNA and CDR2 is SNTAGT in the germline V gene. This CDR3 region has 12 residues. V lost 6 bases and J lost 10; bases outside the gene matches: 5. Remarks on this clone: What it binds is unknown.

The primer mix had 60 Vbeta and 13 Jbeta primers. Profiled with immunoSEQ multiplex PCR; TCRdb holds only in-frame clones, not every one. The sample has hundreds of thousands of clones; 65% to 85% are singletons. This sequence was found in a female donor in good health and CMV-seronegative. Material for sequencing was PBMCs. The rearrangement links TRBV6-4 to TRBJ2-1; 8 bases match TRBD1. The CDR3 here is CASSPTGVEQFF. The CDR3 nucleotides are TGTGCCAGCAGCCCGACAGGGGTCGAGCAGTTCTTC.